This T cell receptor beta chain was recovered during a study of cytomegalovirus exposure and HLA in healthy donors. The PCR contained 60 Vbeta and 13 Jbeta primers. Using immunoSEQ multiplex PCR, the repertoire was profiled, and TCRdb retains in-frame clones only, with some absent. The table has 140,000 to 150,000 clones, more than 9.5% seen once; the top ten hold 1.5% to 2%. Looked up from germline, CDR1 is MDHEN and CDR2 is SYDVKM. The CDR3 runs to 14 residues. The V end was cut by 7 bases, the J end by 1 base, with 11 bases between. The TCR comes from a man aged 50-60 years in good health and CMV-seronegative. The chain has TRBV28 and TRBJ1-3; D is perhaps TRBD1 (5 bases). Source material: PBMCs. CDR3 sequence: CASILHRSGNTIYF. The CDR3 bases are TGTGCCAGCATCCTGCACAGGTCTGGAAACACCATATATTTT.